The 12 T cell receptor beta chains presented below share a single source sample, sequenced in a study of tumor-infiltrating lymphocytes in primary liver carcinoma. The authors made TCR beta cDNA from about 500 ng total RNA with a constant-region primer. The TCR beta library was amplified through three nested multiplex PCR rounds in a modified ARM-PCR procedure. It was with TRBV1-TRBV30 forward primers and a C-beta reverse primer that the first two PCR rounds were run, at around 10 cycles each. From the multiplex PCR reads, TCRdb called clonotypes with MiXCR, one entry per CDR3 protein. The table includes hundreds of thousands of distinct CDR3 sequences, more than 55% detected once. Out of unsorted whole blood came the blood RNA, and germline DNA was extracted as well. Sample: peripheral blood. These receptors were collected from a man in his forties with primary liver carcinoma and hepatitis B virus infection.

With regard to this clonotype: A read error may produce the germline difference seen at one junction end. The CDR3 DNA is TGTACCAGCAGGCTACTAGGGATCTCCTACAATGAGCAGTTCTTT. Amino acids: CTSRLLGISYNEQFF. This rearrangement joins TRBV6-2 or TRBV6-3 to TRBJ2-1; tentatively, D is TRBD2 (5 bases). Germline assignment: CDR1 MNHEY and CDR2 SVGEGT. This CDR3 has 15 residues.

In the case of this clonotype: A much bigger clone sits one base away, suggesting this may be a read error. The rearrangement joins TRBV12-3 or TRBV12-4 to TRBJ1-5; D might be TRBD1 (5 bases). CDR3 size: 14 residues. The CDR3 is CASNLGDSNQPQHF. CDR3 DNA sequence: TGTGCCAGCAATTTAGGGGATAGCAATCAGCCCCAGCATTTT.

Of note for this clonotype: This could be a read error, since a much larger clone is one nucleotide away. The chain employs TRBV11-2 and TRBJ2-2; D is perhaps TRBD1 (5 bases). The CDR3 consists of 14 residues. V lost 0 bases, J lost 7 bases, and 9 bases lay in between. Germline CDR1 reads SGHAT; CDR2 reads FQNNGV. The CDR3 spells CASSLDSGFGELFF. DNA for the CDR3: TGTGCCAGCAGCTTAGATTCAGGGTTCGGGGAGCTGTTTTTT.

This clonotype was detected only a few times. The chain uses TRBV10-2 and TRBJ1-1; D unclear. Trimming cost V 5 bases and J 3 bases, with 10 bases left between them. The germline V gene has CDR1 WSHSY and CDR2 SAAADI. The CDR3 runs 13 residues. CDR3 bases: TGCGCCAGCAGTAGACGGAGGGACACTGAAGCTTTCTTT. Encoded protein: CASSRRRDTEAFF.

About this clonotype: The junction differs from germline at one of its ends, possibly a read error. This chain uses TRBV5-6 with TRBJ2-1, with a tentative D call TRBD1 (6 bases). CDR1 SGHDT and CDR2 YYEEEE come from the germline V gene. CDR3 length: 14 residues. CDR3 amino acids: CASSLGAGDNEQLF. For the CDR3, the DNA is TGTGCCAGCAGCTTGGGAGCAGGGGACAATGAGCAGCTCTTC.

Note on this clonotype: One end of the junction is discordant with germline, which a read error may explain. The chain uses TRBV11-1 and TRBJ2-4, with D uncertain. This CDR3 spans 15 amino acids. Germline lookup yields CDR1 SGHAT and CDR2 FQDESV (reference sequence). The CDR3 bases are TGTGCTAGCATCACTTCGGCGGTAGCCAAGAACATTCAGTACTTC. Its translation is CASITSAVAKNIQYF.

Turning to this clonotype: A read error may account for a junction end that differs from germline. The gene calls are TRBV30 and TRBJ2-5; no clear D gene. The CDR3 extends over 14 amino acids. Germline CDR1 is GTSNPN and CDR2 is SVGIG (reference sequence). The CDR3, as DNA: TGTGCCTGGTGTGTACGGTCCAACCAAGAGACCCAGTACTTC. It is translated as CAWCVRSNQETQYF.

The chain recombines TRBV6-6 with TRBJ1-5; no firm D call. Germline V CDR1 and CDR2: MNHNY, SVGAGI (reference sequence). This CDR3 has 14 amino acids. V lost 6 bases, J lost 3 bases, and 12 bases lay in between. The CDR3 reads CASSYDGYNQPQHF. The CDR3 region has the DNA TGTGCCAGCAGCTACGACGGGTACAATCAGCCCCAGCATTTT.

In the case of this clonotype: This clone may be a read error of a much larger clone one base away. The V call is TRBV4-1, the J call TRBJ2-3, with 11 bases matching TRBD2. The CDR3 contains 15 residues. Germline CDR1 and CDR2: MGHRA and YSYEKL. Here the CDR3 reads CSSSQELAGGDTQYF. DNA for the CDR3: TGCTCCAGCAGCCAAGAGCTAGCGGGAGGAGATACGCAGTATTTT.

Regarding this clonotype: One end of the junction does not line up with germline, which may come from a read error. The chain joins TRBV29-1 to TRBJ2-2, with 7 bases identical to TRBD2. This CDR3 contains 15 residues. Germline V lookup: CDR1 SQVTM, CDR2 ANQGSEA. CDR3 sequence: CSVVTAGAYTGELSF. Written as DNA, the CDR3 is TGCAGTGTTGTCACGGCGGGAGCGTACACCGGGGAGCTGTCTTTT.

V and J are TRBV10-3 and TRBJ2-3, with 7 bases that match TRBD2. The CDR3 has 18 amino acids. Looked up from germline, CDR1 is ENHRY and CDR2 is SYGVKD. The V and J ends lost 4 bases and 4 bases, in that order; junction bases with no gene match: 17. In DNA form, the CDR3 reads TGTGCCATCAGTGGCCCCCCTCGCAGCGGGAAGGTAGCAGATACGCAGTATTTT. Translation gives CAISGPPRSGKVADTQYF.

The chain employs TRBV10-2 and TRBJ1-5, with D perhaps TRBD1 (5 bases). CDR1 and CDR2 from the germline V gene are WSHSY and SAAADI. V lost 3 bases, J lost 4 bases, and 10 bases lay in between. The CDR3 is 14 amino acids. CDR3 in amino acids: CASSDWGGNQPQHF. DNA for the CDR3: TGCGCCAGCAGTGACTGGGGGGGGAATCAGCCCCAGCATTTT.